These 15 T cell receptor beta chains share one sample of origin, sequenced in a study of CXCR3-negative and CXCR3-positive naive CD8 T cells. Researchers prepared the TRB cDNA libraries using 5' RACE with UMI labels. Using the 5' RACE reads, TCRdb records one entry per CDR3 protein without DNA. Its table records over 8,000 distinct CDR3 sequences. The sample comprised naive CXCR3- CD8+ T cells from blood. Specified subset: CD45RO-CCR7+CD27+CD95- naive CD8+ T cells lacking CXCR3 (TNR3-). The receptors shown here come from a human donor in good health. Some clones in this sample may be carry-over from other donors' samples.

The V and J genes are TRBV29-1 and TRBJ1-1; without DNA, the TCRdb call of TRBD1 cannot be checked. This CDR3 has 15 amino acids. The germline gives CDR1 SQVTM, CDR2 ANQGSEA. The CDR3 sequence: CSVGGGSLPRTEAFF.

The chain uses TRBV4-3 and TRBJ2-2; TCRdb's assignment of TRBD2 cannot be checked, as there is no DNA. This CDR3 contains 15 residues. Germline V gene sequence: CDR1 LGHNA, CDR2 YSLEER. The CDR3 is CASSPGTRNTGELFF.

This clonotype is medium-sized (0.01 to 0.1%) by frequency. The rearrangement links TRBV12-3 or TRBV12-4 to TRBJ2-1; TCRdb's D call, TRBD2, is unchecked because there is no DNA. This CDR3 is 18 amino acids long. CDR3 residues: CASSLGPPQAGEYNEQFF.

The rearrangement links TRBV5-1 to TRBJ2-1; no DNA is available, so the TRBD2 call from TCRdb remains unchecked. Germline CDR1 and CDR2: SGHRS and YFSETQ. The CDR3 has 15 amino acids. The CDR3 is CASSSLAGGGNEQFF.

J is TRBJ1-1 and V is TRBV29-1; there is no DNA to check the TCRdb D call of TRBD1. Germline V gene data show CDR1 as SQVTM and CDR2 as ANQGSEA. The CDR3 consists of 13 residues. CDR3 in amino acids: CSASTGTKTEAFF.

The V call is TRBV4-1, the J call TRBJ2-1. Germline CDR1 reads MGHRA; CDR2 reads YSYEKL. The CDR3 loop spans 13 amino acids. The CDR3 sequence is CASSQEPNNEQFF.

The genes are TRBV29-1 and TRBJ2-7; TCRdb lists TRBD2, though no DNA is available to test this call. Germline CDR1 reads SQVTM; CDR2 reads ANQGSEA. This CDR3 is built from 15 residues. CDR3 residues: CSVDLTSDSSYEQYF.

Measured by frequency, this clonotype is medium-sized. The rearrangement links TRBV12-3 or TRBV12-4 to TRBJ2-5. CDR3 length: 14 residues. CDR3 amino acids: CASSSGMYQETQYF.

This clonotype registers medium-sized by frequency. This chain joins TRBV29-1 and TRBJ2-7; the TCRdb call, TRBD2, lacks DNA for checking. Germline V CDR1 and CDR2: SQVTM, ANQGSEA. The CDR3 spans 14 residues. This CDR3 reads CSVTTRRAAYEQYF.

Measured by frequency, this clonotype is medium-sized. This chain joins TRBV29-1 and TRBJ2-5; without DNA, the TCRdb call of TRBD1 cannot be checked. The germline gives CDR1 SQVTM, CDR2 ANQGSEA. The CDR3 extends over 15 amino acids. CDR3 in amino acids: CSVVLMSTGKETQYF. Combining the CDR3 with reference TRBV29-1 and TRBJ2-5 gives the whole variable domain SAVISQKPSRDICQRGTSLTIQCQVDSQVTMMFWYRQQPGQSLTLIATANQGSEATYESGFVIDKFPISRPNLTFSTLTVSNMSPEDSSIYLCSVVLMSTGKETQYFGPGTRLLVL.

Judged by frequency, this clonotype is medium-sized (0.01 to 0.1%). J is TRBJ2-7 and V is TRBV29-1; TCRdb's D call, TRBD1, is unchecked because there is no DNA. The CDR3 length is 13 residues. Germline CDR1 is SQVTM and CDR2 is ANQGSEA. CDR3 protein: CSAGTGSSYEQYF.

This clonotype is identified as medium-sized (0.01 to 0.1%) from frequency. The chain joins TRBV20-1 to TRBJ1-4. Germline V gene data show CDR1 as DFQATT and CDR2 as SNEGSKA (reference sequence). The CDR3 has 16 amino acids. The CDR3 sequence is CSARGGRVMVDEKLFF.

The chain uses TRBV13 and TRBJ1-6. The CDR3 is made up of 14 amino acids. The V gene's germline CDR1 is PRHDT and CDR2 FYEKMQ (reference sequence). CDR3 sequence: CASSLAEELSPLHF.

The rearrangement joins TRBV20-1 to TRBJ2-2; the D call of TRBD2 rests on TCRdb alone, since no DNA is present to check it. This CDR3 spans 14 amino acids. CDR1 and CDR2 (germline): DFQATT, SNEGSKA (reference sequence). The CDR3 protein is CSATGGENTGELFF.

The rearrangement links TRBV29-1 to TRBJ2-3; absent DNA, TCRdb's TRBD1 call cannot be checked. This CDR3 contains 13 residues. The V gene's germline CDR1 is SQVTM and CDR2 ANQGSEA. CDR3 in amino acids: CSVVGRYTDTQYF.